This TCR beta chain comes out of a study of blood T cell repertoires in COVID-19. Study-level background: Specimens from acute and convalescent COVID-19 originated in the United States, Italy and Spain. The analysed material was cDNA or gDNA that came from T cells, B-cell-depleted T cells, or PBMCs.

Original data processing: Amplifying reference gene primers gave estimates of nucleated cell counts. Assay: immunoSEQ multiplex PCR; the TCRdb copy retains only in-frame clones and omits some. V, J and clone size were drawn from that table, and D and trimming were deduced from the DNA. The table lists 240,000 or so clones, about 90% of them singletons. This clone was detected once. Germline CDR1 SGHRS, CDR2 YFSETQ. With V trimmed by 4 bases and J by 8 bases, 7 bases remained unmatched. CDR3 size: 15 residues. This chain joins TRBV5-1 and TRBJ2-1; 12 bases match TRBD1. The source material was peripheral blood. The sequence was collected from a man aged 55 to 70 with acute or convalescent COVID-19. The CDR3 DNA is TGCGCCAGCAGCGCGGGACAGGGGGCCTTGGATGAGCAGTTCTTC. Amino acids: CASSAGQGALDEQFF.